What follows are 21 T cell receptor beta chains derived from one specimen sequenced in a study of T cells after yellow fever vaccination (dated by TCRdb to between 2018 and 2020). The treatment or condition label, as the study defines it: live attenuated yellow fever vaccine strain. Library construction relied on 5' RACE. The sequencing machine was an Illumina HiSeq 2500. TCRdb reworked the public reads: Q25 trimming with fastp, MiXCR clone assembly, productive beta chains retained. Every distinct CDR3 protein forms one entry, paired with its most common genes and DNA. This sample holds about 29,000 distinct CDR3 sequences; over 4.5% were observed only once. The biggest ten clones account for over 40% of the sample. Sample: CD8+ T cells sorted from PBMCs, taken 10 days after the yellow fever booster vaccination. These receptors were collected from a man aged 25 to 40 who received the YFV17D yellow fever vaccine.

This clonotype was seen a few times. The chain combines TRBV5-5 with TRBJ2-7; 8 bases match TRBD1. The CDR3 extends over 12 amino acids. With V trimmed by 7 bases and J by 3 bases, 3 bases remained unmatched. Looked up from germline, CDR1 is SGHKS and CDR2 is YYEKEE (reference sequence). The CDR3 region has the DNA TGTGCCAGCGGCACAGGGGGCTACGAGCAGTACTTC. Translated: CASGTGGYEQYF.

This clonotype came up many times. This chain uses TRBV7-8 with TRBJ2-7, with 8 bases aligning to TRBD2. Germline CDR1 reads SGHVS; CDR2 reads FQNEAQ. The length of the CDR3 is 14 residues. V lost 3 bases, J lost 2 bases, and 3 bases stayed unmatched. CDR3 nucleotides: TGTGCCAGCAGCTTTAGCGGGGACCCCTACGAGCAGTACTTC. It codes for CASSFSGDPYEQYF.

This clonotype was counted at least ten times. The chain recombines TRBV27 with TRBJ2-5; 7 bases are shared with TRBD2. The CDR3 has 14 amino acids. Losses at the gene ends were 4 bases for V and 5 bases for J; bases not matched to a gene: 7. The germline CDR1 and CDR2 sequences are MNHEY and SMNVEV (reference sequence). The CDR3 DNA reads TGTGCCAGCAGTTGGGAGGGCGGGGGTGAGACCCAGTACTTC. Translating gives CASSWEGGGETQYF.

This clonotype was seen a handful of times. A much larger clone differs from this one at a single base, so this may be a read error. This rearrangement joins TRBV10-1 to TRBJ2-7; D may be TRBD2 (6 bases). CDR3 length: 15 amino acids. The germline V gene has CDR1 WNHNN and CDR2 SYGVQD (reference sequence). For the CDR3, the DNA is TGCTCCAGCAGTGAGTTTTCGGGAGTTGTCGACGAGCAGTACTTC. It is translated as CSSSEFSGVVDEQYF.

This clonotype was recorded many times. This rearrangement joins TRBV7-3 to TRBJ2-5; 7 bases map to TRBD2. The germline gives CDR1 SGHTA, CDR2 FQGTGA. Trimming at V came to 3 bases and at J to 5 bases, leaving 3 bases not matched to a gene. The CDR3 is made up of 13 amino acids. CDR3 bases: TGTGCCAGCAGCTTTGGCGGGAGTGAGACCCAGTACTTC. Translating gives CASSFGGSETQYF.

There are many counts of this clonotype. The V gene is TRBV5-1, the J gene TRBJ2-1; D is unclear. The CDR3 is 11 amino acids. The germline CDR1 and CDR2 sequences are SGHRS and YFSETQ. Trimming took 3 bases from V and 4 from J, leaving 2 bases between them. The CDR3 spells CASSSYNEQFF. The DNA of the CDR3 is TGCGCCAGCAGCTCTTACAATGAGCAGTTCTTC.

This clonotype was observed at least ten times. The DNA for the CDR3 is TGTGCCAGCAGCCCTTCCGGGACAGGGTCCCACGAGCAGTACTTC. Residues: CASSPSGTGSHEQYF. The chain has TRBV6-2 or TRBV6-3 and TRBJ2-7; 9 bases are a match to TRBD1. In germline, CDR1 is MNHEY, CDR2 SVGEGT. Unmatched junction bases numbered 11, after V lost 6 bases and J lost 5 bases. The CDR3 covers 15 residues.

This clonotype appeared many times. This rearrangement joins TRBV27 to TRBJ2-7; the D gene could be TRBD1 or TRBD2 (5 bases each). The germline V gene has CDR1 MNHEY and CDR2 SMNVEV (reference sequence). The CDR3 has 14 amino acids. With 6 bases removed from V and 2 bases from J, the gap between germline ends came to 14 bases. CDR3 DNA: TGTGCCAGCAGCCCCGGGACGGACCCCTACGAGCAGTACTTC. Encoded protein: CASSPGTDPYEQYF.

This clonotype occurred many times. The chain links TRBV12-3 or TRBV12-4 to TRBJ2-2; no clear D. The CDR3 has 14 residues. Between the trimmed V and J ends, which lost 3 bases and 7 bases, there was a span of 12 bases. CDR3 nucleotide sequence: TGTGCCAGCAGTTTTAAGACCCCGGGCGGGGAGCTGTTTTTT. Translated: CASSFKTPGGELFF.

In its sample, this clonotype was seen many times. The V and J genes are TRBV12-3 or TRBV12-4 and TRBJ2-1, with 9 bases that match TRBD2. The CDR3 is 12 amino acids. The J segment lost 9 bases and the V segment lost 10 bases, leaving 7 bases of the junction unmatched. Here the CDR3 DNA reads TGTGCCATAGCGGGAGCCCGGGGTGAGCAGTTCTTC. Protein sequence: CAIAGARGEQFF.

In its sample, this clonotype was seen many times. The CDR3 nucleotides read TGTGCCATCAGTGAAACCGCAAGGGGCCTCTACGAGCAGTACTTC. Protein sequence: CAISETARGLYEQYF. This chain joins TRBV10-3 and TRBJ2-7, with D possibly matching TRBD1 (5 bases). Looked up from germline, CDR1 is ENHRY and CDR2 is SYGVKD. Trimming removed 3 bases at V and 3 bases at J, with 15 bases between. The CDR3 contains 15 residues.

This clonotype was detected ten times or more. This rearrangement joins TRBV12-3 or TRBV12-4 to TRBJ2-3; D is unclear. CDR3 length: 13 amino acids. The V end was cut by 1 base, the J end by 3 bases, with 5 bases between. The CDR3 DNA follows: TGTGCCAGCAGTTTAGGGACGACAGATACGCAGTATTTT. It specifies CASSLGTTDTQYF.

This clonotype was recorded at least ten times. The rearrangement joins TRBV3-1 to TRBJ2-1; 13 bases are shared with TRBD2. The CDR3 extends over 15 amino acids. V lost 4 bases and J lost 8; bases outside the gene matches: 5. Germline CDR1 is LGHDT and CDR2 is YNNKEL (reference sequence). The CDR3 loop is CASSLLAGGRDEQFF. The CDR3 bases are TGTGCCAGCAGCCTACTAGCGGGAGGGCGAGATGAGCAGTTCTTC.

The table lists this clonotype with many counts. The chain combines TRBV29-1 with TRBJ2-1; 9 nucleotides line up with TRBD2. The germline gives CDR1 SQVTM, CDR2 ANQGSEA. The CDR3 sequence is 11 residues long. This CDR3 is CSGRREGMQFF. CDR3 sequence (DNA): TGCAGTGGCCGGCGGGAGGGTATGCAGTTCTTC.

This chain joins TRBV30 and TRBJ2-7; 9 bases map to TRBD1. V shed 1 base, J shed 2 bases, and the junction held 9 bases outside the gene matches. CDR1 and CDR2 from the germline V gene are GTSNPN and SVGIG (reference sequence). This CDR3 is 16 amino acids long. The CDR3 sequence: CAWSGTPGTGTYEQYF. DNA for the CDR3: TGTGCCTGGAGTGGGACTCCGGGGACAGGGACCTACGAGCAGTACTTC. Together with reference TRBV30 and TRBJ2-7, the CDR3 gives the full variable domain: SQTIHQWPATLVQPVGSPLSLECTVEGTSNPNLYWYRQAAGRGLQLLFYSVGIGQISSEVPQNLSASRPQDRQFILSSKKLLLSDSGFYLCAWSGTPGTGTYEQYFGPGTRLTVT.

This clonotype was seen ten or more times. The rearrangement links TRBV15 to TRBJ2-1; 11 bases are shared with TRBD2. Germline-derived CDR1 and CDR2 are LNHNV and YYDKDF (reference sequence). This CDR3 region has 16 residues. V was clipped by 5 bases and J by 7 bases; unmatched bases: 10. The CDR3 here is CATSDPGTSGVNEQFF. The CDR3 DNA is TGTGCCACCAGCGACCCCGGGACTAGCGGTGTGAATGAGCAGTTCTTC.

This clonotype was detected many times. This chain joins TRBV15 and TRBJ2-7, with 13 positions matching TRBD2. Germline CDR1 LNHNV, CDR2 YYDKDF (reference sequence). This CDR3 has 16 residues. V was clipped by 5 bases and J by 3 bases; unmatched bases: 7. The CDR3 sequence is CATSVPGTSGIYEQYF. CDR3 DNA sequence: TGTGCCACCAGCGTCCCCGGGACTAGCGGGATCTACGAGCAGTACTTC.

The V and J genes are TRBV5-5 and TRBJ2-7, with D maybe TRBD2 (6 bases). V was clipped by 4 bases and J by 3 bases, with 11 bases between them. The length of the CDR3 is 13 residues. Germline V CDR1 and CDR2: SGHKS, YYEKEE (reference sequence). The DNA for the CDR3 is TGTGCCAGCAGCGGCGGGGTCCACTACGAGCAGTACTTC. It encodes CASSGGVHYEQYF.

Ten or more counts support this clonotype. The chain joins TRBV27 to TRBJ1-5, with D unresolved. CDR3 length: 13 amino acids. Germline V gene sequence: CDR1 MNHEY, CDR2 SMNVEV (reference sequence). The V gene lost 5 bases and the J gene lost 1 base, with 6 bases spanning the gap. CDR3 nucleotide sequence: TGTGCCAGCAGTCACGGGAGCAATCAGCCCCAGCATTTT. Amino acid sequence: CASSHGSNQPQHF.

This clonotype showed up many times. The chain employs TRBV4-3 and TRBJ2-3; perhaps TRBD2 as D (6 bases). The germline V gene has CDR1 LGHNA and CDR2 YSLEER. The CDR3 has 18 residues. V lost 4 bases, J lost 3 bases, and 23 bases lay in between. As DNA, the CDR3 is TGCGCCAGCAGCCCCAGTCCCCTTCTAGCGCACCAAACAGATACGCAGTATTTT. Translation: CASSPSPLLAHQTDTQYF.

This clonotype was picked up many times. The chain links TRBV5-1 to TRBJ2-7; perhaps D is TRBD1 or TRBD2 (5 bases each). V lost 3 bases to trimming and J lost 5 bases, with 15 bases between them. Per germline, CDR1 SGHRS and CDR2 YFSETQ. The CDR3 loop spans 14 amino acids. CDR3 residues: CASSSDGAPHEQYF. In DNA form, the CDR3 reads TGCGCCAGCAGCTCGGACGGGGCCCCGCACGAGCAGTACTTC.